This TCR beta chain was captured in a study of T-cell memory formation after mild COVID-19 listed by TCRdb under 2021. In terms of the full investigation: TCR sequence clusters from the two donors were found to be largely donor specific. T-cell clones expanding and contracting after mild COVID-19 in two donors were tracked by longitudinal TCRalpha and TCRbeta repertoire sequencing. The cohort comprised two young, previously healthy adult volunteers, one female and one male.

This clonotype turned up a few times. What antigen it recognizes has not been identified. Nothing much larger sits one base from this clone, and base qualities are not available. The CDR3 has 19 amino acids, counting the end cysteine and phenylalanine. The DNA shown is the 57-base CDR3, in frame from base 1. Trimming takes 3 bases from V and 7 bases from J, and the germline ends sit 25 bases apart. The germline V gene (reference sequence) supplies CDR1 MNHEY and CDR2 SMNVEV. PBMCs were isolated by Ficoll-Paque density gradient centrifugation. Points the paper makes about the study in general: SARS-CoV-2 specificity of the second-wave clones peaking on day 37 was not confirmed. The study covered only two mild cases, and larger cohorts including severe cases with pre-infection samples were considered necessary. Balanced CD4/CD8 phenotypes were observed for clones contracting from day 15 to 85, whereas a bias towards CD4+ was observed for a second wave of clones expanding from day 15 to 37. Contracting CD4+ clones appeared mostly in the CM and EM memory subsets, whereas CD8+ clones were enriched in EMRA. Some responding clones were detected in pre-infection memory, suggesting pre-existing cross-reactive memory T cells joined the SARS-CoV-2 response.

The instrument was an Illumina NovaSeq 6000. cDNA libraries for TCRalpha and TCRbeta were prepared by 5'RACE using constant-segment primers, with sample barcodes and unique molecular identifiers added. Trizol reagent was used to extract RNA from every sample. Libraries were amplified in two PCR steps, with a second sample barcode and Illumina TruSeq adapters added in the second step. Libraries were sequenced on an Illumina NovaSeq with 2 x 150 bp paired-end reads. As for the original processing: Demultiplexing of reads and collapsing into UMI-guided consensus sequences were performed with migec v1.2.7. Using mixcr v2.1.11, the UMI consensuses were aligned to TRA and TRB V and J templates and assembled into clonotypes. A clonotype was counted as expanded or contracted only if both edgeR and NoisET called the change significant, with noise models trained on biological replicates. For edgeR calls, a false discovery rate-adjusted p below 0.01 and a log2 fold-change threshold of 1 were applied. As an exploratory analysis of dynamics, max-normalized trajectories of the 1000 most abundant clonotypes were examined with PCA combined with hierarchical clustering. The CD4 or CD8 phenotype of responding clones was assigned using the separately sequenced CD4+ and CD8+ repertoires. TCRdb passed the public sequencing reads through fastp at Q25 and MiXCR, retaining productive beta sequences. When rows share a CDR3 protein, they turn into one entry using the most common DNA and genes. It is TCRdb's table, rather than the study itself, that gives the V and J calls and clone size. The sample profile shows 530,000 or so distinct CDR3 sequences; roughly 17% of them were found once. The ten most abundant clones make up about 7.4% of the sample.

The chain joins TRBV27 to TRBJ1-6; TRBD1 is perhaps the D gene, given 6 matching bases. The clonotype comes from an adult woman who had mild COVID-19 (a few samples of this study predate the infection). The sample titles of this study are shuffled in the database, so cell type and time point are left out; the donor was told from shared clones. Source material: PBMCs or a T cell subset sorted from them (not recorded which). The DNA sequence reads TGTGCCAGCAGTTTGGGCGGGACATCGTCTGGTGGCGTCAATTCACCCCTCCACTTT. The resulting protein is CASSLGGTSSGGVNSPLHF.